Listed below are T cell receptor beta chains from one sample, sequenced in a study of blood T cell repertoires in COVID-19. Generated by immunoSEQ multiplex PCR, the TCRdb table keeps only in-frame clones and is missing some. The sample yields around 170,000 clones, 88% seen once. The specimen was peripheral blood. The receptors shown here come from a man in his sixties with acute or convalescent COVID-19. Each CDR3 is given with its conserved first and last residue. A D gene is named only where the DNA matches it firmly. Not all rows give a size; the values are once, few, many and, for expanded clones, a class.

j_call,d_call,cdr3_length,v_call,clone_size,cdr3_nt,cdr3_aa
TRBJ1-6,.,14,TRBV7-3,.,TGTGCCAGCAGCTTAGGACAGAGCGATTCACCCCTCCACTTT,CASSLGQSDSPLHF
TRBJ2-1,.,16,TRBV10-3,.,TGTGCCATCAAGGACACAGCATACCCCTCCTACAATGAGCAGTTCTTC,CAIKDTAYPSYNEQFF
TRBJ1-3,TRBD1,15,TRBV2,few,TGTGCCAGCAGTTCCGACAGGGGAGCTGGAAACACCATATATTTT,CASSSDRGAGNTIYF
TRBJ1-2,TRBD1,13,TRBV5-5,.,TGTGCCAGCAGCTCTAGGACAGGTCATGGCTACACCTTC,CASSSRTGHGYTF
TRBJ1-2,TRBD1,15,TRBV5-6,many,TGTGCCAGCAGCATGGAGTGGACAGGACTAGCCGGCTACACCTTC,CASSMEWTGLAGYTF
TRBJ2-6,.,13,TRBV27,.,TGTGCCAGCAGTTTCGCTGGGGCCAACGTCCTGACTTTC,CASSFAGANVLTF
TRBJ2-1,.,16,TRBV7-3,.,TGTGCCAGCAGCTCTCAGGGAGGCATAGCCCCGCATGAGCAGTTCTTC,CASSSQGGIAPHEQFF
TRBJ1-1,.,12,TRBV6-5,once,TGTGCCAGTAGGGGAGGGCCCCCTGAAGCTTTCTTT,CASRGGPPEAFF
TRBJ1-6,TRBD1,13,TRBV12-3/TRBV12-4,.,TGTGCCAGCAGCGGACAGGGAAATTCACCCCTCCACTTT,CASSGQGNSPLHF
TRBJ1-2,TRBD1,15,TRBV6-6,.,TGTGCCAGCAGTTACGGGGGCACGGAAGGGGGCGGCTACACCTTC,CASSYGGTEGGGYTF
TRBJ2-7,TRBD1,15,TRBV11-3,.,TGTGCCAGCAGCTTAGCCCTAGACAGGGGGGACGAGCAGTACTTC,CASSLALDRGDEQYF
TRBJ1-3,.,13,TRBV3-1/TRBV3-2,.,TGTGCCAGCAGCCAAGACCACGGGAACACCATATATTTT,CASSQDHGNTIYF
TRBJ2-5,TRBD1,15,TRBV24-1,once,TGTGCCACCAGTGATGCTGTCCAGGGGGCGAAGACCCAGTACTTC,CATSDAVQGAKTQYF
TRBJ2-4,.,15,TRBV5-4,.,TGTGCCAGCAGCTTGGACAGGGCCCTTCCAAACATTCAGTACTTC,CASSLDRALPNIQYF
TRBJ1-4,.,14,TRBV20-1,.,TGCAGTGCTAGTGACCCTACAGGAGCTGAAAAACTGTTTTTT,CSASDPTGAEKLFF
TRBJ2-4,TRBD1,15,TRBV7-2,.,TGTGCCAGCAGCTTGGGACAGATAGCCAAAAACATTCAGTACTTC,CASSLGQIAKNIQYF
TRBJ1-2,.,12,TRBV3-1/TRBV3-2,.,TGTGCCAGCACCACAGGGCCCTATGGCTACACCTTC,CASTTGPYGYTF
TRBJ2-2,TRBD2,15,TRBV19,.,TGTGCCAGTAGTCTTGCGGGGGGCGGCACCGGGGAGCTGTTTTTT,CASSLAGGGTGELFF
TRBJ1-5,.,16,TRBV4-1,.,TGCGCCAGCAGCAAACCAGGGGAGGGAGGCAATCAGCCCCAGCATTTT,CASSKPGEGGNQPQHF
TRBJ2-2,.,13,TRBV27,.,TGTGCCAGCATAGGGCCAGGGATCGGGGAGCTGTTTTTT,CASIGPGIGELFF
TRBJ2-3,TRBD2,16,TRBV27,.,TGTGCCAGCAGTCCCCGACTAGCGGGAGGCTCAGATACGCAGTATTTT,CASSPRLAGGSDTQYF
TRBJ1-2,TRBD1,14,TRBV19,.,TGTGCCAGTAGTAGAAACAGGGGGGTCGGGGGCTACACCTTC,CASSRNRGVGGYTF
TRBJ2-5,TRBD2,15,TRBV5-4,.,TGTGCCAGCAGCCCCCGGGGGGGGGCTAAAGAGACCCAGTACTTC,CASSPRGGAKETQYF
TRBJ2-1,TRBD1,16,TRBV5-1,.,TGCGCCAGCAGCTTGGGTCCAGACAGGGCCTACAATGAGCAGTTCTTC,CASSLGPDRAYNEQFF
TRBJ1-6,TRBD1,14,TRBV7-2,few,TGTGCCAGCAGACCGGGACAGAATAATTCACCCCTCCACTTT,CASRPGQNNSPLHF
TRBJ2-3,.,15,TRBV19,.,TGTGCCAGTAGGATTTTAAACCGGGGCACAGATACGCAGTATTTT,CASRILNRGTDTQYF
TRBJ1-2,.,15,TRBV10-2,.,TGCGCCAGCAGTGAGTCGAGGGCGCAAGACTATGGCTACACCTTC,CASSESRAQDYGYTF
TRBJ2-7,TRBD2,15,TRBV11-1,.,TGTGCCAGCAGCTCGCAGACTAGCGGAGGTTACGAGCAGTACTTC,CASSSQTSGGYEQYF
TRBJ1-1,.,18,TRBV7-2,.,TGTGCCAGCAGCCCAGATTTATCGCAGGGGCGCAGGAACACTGAAGCTTTCTTT,CASSPDLSQGRRNTEAFF
TRBJ1-2,TRBD1,14,TRBV24-1,.,TGTGCCACCAGTGACACCGACAGGGTCGTTGACTACACCTTC,CATSDTDRVVDYTF
TRBJ1-2,.,15,TRBV6-1,.,TGTGCCAGCAGTGAAGGGGCCAGGGTGAACTATGGCTACACCTTC,CASSEGARVNYGYTF
TRBJ1-1,.,13,TRBV30,.,TGTGCCTGGAGTCTAAAGTTGAACACTGAAGCTTTCTTT,CAWSLKLNTEAFF
TRBJ1-5,.,13,TRBV24-1,.,TGTGCCACCAGTCCAGGGGTTAATCAGCCCCAGCATTTT,CATSPGVNQPQHF
TRBJ1-5,.,14,TRBV7-2,.,TGTGCCAGCAGCTCGACAGATCACAATCAGCCCCAGCATTTT,CASSSTDHNQPQHF
TRBJ2-7,.,12,TRBV6-2/TRBV6-3,.,TGTGCCAGCAGTTGGCCCACCTACGAGCAGTACTTC,CASSWPTYEQYF
TRBJ1-1,.,12,TRBV11-3,.,TGTGCCAGCAGCTTAGGGGCAGGGGAAGCTTTCTTT,CASSLGAGEAFF
TRBJ2-2,.,17,TRBV5-5,.,TGTGCCAGCAGCCACACAACACAGGGACCGAACACCGGGGAGCTGTTTTTT,CASSHTTQGPNTGELFF
TRBJ1-3,.,15,TRBV6-5,.,TGTGCCAGCAGTTATGACATTGGCTCTGGAAACACCATATATTTT,CASSYDIGSGNTIYF
TRBJ1-2,.,13,TRBV6-4,.,TGTGCCACTCGATTAGGGGATAACTATGGCTACACCTTC,CATRLGDNYGYTF
TRBJ1-5,.,14,TRBV24-1,.,TGTGCCACCGCCCAAGGGGTACGGGATCAGCCCCAGCATTTT,CATAQGVRDQPQHF
TRBJ1-2,TRBD1,15,TRBV27,.,TGTGCCAGCAGTTTTGGGCAGGGGGCGTCCTATGGCTACACCTTC,CASSFGQGASYGYTF
TRBJ2-1,TRBD2,13,TRBV7-2,.,TGTGCCAGCAGCTTAAGGACTAGCAATGAGCAGTTCTTC,CASSLRTSNEQFF
TRBJ2-2,TRBD1,15,TRBV19,.,TGTGCCAGTACCATTGGGACAGGGGACACCGGGGAGCTGTTTTTT,CASTIGTGDTGELFF
TRBJ2-7,.,14,TRBV6-6,.,TGTGCCAGCAGTTACTCAGGTTCAGGGGGGGAGCAGTACTTC,CASSYSGSGGEQYF
TRBJ1-2,TRBD1,15,TRBV3-1/TRBV3-2,.,TGTGCCAGCAGCCAAGACAGGGGGCTAGGCTATGGCTACACCTTC,CASSQDRGLGYGYTF